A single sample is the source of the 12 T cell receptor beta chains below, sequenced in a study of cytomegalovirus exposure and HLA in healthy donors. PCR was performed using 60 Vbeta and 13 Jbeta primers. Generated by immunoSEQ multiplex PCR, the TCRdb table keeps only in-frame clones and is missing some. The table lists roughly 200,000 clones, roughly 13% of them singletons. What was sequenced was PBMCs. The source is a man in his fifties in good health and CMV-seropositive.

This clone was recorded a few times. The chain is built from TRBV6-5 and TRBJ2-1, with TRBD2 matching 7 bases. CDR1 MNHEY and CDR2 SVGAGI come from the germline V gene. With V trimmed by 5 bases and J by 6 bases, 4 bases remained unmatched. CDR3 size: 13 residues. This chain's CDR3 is CASSPPGGNEQFF. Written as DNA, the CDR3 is TGTGCCAGCAGTCCTCCGGGGGGCAATGAGCAGTTCTTC.

The CDR3 region has the DNA TGTGCCAGCAGCTTACTCCGGTTGAACACTGAAGCTTTCTTT. Translating gives CASSLLRLNTEAFF. The V gene is TRBV7-9, the J gene TRBJ1-1; D remains unclear. Trimming stripped 2 bases from V and 0 bases from J, with 7 bases between. The CDR3 extends over 14 amino acids. Per the germline V gene, CDR1 is SEHNR and CDR2 is FQNEAQ (reference sequence).

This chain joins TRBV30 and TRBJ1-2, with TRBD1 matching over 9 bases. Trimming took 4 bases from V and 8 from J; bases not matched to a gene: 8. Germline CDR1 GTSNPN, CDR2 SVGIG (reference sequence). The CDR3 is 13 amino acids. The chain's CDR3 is CAWKYGTGQGYTF. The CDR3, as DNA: TGTGCCTGGAAATACGGGACAGGGCAAGGCTACACCTTC.

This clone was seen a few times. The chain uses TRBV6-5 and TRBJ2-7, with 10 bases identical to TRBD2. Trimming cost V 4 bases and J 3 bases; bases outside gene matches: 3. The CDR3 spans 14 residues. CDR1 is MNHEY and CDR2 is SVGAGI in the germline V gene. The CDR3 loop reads CASSSRTSGYEQYV. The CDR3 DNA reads TGTGCCAGCAGTTCCCGGACTAGCGGCTACGAGCAGTACGTC.

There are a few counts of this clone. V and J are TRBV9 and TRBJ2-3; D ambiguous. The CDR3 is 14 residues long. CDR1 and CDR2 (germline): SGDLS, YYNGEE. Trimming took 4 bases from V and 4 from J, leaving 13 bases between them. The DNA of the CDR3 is TGTGCCAGCAGCCCCGGGTCCACCCCAGATACGCAGTATTTT. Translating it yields CASSPGSTPDTQYF.

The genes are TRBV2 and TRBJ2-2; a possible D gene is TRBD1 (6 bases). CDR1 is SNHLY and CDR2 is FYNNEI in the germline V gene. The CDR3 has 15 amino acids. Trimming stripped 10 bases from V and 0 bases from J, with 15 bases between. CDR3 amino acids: CATLQGPSNTGELFF. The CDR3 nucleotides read TGTGCCACGCTGCAGGGGCCCTCGAACACCGGGGAGCTGTTTTTT.

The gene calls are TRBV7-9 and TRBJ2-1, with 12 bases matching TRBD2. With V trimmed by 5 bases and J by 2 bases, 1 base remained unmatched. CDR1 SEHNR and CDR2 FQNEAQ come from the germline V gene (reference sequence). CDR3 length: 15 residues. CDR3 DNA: TGTGCCAGCAGCCCTAGCGGGGGGGCCTACAATGAGCAGTTCTTC. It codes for CASSPSGGAYNEQFF.

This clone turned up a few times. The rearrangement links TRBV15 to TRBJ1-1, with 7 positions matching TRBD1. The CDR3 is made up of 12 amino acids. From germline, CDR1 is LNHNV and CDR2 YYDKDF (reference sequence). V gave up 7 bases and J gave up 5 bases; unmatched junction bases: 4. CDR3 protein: CATTRGGTEAFF. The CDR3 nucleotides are TGTGCCACCACCAGGGGGGGAACTGAAGCTTTCTTT. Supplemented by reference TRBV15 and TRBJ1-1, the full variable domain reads DAMVIQNPRYQVTQFGKPVTLSCSQTLNHNVMYWYQQKSSQAPKLLFHYYDKDFNNEADTPDNFQSRRPNTSFCFLDIRSPGLGDTAMYLCATTRGGTEAFFGQGTRLTVV.

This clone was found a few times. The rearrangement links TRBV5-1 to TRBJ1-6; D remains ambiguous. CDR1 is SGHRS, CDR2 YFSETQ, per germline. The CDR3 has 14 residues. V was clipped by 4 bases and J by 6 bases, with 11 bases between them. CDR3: CASSVARGNSPLHF. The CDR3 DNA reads TGCGCCAGCAGCGTAGCCCGGGGTAATTCACCCCTCCACTTT.

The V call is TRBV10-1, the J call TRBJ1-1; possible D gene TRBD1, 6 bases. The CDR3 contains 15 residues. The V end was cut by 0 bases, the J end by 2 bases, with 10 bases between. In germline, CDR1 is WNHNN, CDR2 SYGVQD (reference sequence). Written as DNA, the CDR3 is TGCGCCAGCAGTGAGTCTGGACAGACTAACACTGAAGCTTTCTTT. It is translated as CASSESGQTNTEAFF.

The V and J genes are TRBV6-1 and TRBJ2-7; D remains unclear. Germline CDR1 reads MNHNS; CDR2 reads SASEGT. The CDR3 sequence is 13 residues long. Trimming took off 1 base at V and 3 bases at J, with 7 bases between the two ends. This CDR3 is CASSEERGYEQYV. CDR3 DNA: TGTGCCAGCAGTGAAGAGCGCGGCTACGAGCAGTACGTC.

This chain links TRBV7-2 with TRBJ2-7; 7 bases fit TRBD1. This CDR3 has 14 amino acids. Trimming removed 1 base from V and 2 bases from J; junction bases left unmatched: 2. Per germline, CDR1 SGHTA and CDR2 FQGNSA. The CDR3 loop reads CASSLGTGAYEQYF. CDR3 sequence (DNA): TGTGCCAGCAGCTTAGGTACAGGGGCCTACGAGCAGTACTTC.